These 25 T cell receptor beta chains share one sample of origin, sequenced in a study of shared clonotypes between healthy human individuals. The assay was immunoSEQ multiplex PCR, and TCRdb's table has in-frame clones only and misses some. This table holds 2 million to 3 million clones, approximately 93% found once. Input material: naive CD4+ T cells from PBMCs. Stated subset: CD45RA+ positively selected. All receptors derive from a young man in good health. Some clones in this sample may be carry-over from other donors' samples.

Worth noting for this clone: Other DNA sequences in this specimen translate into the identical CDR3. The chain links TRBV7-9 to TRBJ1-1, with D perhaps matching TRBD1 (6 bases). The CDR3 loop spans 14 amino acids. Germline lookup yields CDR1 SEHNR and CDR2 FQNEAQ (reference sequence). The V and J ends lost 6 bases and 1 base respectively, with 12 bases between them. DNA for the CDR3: TGTGCCAGCAGTCTTCCGGGACAGAACACTGAAGCTTTCTTT. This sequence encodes CASSLPGQNTEAFF.

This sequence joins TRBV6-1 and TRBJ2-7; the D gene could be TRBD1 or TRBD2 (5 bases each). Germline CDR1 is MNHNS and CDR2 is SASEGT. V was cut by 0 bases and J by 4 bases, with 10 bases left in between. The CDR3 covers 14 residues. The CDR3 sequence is CASSEARDLYEQYF. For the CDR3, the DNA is TGTGCCAGCAGTGAAGCGAGGGACCTTTACGAGCAGTACTTC.

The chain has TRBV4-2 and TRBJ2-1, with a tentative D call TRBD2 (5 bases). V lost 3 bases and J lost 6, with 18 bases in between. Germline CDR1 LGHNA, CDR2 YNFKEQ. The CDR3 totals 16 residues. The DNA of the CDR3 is TGTGCCAGCAGCCATCAGACTAAGATGAGGATCAATGAGCAGTTCTTC. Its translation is CASSHQTKMRINEQFF.

As DNA, the CDR3 is TGTGCCAGCAGCTTAGGACCGCCCCAGTACTTC. The encoded protein is CASSLGPPQYF. The genes are TRBV11-2 and TRBJ2-7, with no clear D. Germline assignment: CDR1 SGHAT and CDR2 FQNNGV. The CDR3 covers 11 residues. Deletions cut 1 base from V and 10 bases from J, with 8 bases between. Variable domain in full (rest from reference TRBV11-2 and TRBJ2-7): EAGVAQSPRYKIIEKRQSVAFWCNPISGHATLYWYQQILGQGPKLLIQFQNNGVVDDSQLPKDRFSAERLKGVDSTLKIQPAKLEDSAVYLCASSLGPPQYFGPGTRLTVT.

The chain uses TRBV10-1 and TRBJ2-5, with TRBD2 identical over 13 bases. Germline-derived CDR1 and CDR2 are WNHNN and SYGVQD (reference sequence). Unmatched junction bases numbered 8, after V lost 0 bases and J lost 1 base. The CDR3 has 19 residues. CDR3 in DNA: TGCGCCAGCAGTGAGTCCGCTAAGGGACTAGCGGGGCTCCAAGAGACCCAGTACTTC. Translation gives CASSESAKGLAGLQETQYF.

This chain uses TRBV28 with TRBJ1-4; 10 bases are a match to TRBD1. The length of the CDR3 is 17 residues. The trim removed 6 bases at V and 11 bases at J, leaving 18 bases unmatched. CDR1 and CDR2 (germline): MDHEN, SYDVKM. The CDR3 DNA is TGTGCCAGCAGAACCGCCGGGGGACAGGGGAAAATGAAGAAACTGTTTTTT. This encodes CASRTAGGQGKMKKLFF.

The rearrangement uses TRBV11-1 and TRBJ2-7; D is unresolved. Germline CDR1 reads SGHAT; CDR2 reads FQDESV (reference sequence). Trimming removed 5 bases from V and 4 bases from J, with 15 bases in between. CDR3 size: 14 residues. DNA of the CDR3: TGTGCCAGCAGCCACTCGGCTCTCCGTTACGAGCAGTACTTC. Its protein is CASSHSALRYEQYF.

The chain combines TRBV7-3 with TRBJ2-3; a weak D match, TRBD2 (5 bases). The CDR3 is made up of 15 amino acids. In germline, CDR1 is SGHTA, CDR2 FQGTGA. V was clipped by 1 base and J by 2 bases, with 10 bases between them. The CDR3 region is CASSLNPGSTDTQYF. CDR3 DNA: TGTGCCAGCAGCTTAAACCCGGGATCCACAGATACGCAGTATTTT.

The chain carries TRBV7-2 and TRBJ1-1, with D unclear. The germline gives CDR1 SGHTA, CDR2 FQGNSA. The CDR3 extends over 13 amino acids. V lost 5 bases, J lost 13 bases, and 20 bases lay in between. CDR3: CASSPLVVAVNFF. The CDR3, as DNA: TGTGCCAGCAGCCCGCTGGTGGTCGCGGTAAATTTCTTT.

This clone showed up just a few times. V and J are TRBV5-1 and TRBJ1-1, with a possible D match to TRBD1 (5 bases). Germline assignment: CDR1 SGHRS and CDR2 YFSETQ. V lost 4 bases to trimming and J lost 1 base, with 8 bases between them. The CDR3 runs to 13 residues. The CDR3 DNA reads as TGCGCCAGCAGCATACAGGAGAACACTGAAGCTTTCTTT. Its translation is CASSIQENTEAFF.

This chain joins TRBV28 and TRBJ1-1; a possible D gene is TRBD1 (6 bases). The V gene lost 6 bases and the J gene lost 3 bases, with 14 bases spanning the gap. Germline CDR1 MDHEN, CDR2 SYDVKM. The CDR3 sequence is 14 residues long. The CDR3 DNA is TGTGCCAGCAGAAGGGACAAACGGGACACTGAAGCTTTCTTT. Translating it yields CASRRDKRDTEAFF.

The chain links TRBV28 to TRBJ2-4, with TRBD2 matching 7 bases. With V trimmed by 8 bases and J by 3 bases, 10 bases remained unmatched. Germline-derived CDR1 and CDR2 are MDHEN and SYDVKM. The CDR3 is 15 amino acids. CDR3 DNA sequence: TGTGCCAGCCTTGGGGCGGGAGTTGGCAAAAACATTCAGTACTTC. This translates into CASLGAGVGKNIQYF.

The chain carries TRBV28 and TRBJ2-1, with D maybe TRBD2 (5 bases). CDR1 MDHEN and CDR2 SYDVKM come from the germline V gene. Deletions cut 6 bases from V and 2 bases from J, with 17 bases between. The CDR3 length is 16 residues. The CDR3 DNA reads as TGTGCCAGCAGCTTCACCACTAGGAGGACCTACAATGAGCAGTTCTTC. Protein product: CASSFTTRRTYNEQFF.

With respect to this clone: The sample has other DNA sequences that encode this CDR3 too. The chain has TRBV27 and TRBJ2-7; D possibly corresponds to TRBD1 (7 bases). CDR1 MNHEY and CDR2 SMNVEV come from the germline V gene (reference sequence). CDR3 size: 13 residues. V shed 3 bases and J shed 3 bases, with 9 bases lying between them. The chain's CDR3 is CASSFQGGYEQYF. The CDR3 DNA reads TGTGCCAGCAGTTTTCAGGGGGGCTACGAGCAGTACTTC.

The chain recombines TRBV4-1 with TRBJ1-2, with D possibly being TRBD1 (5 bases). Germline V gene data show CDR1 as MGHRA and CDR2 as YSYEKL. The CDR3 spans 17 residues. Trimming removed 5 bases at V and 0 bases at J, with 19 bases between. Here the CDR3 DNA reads TGCGCCAGCAGCTCCCCCCGGGGCGGCCAAGCTAACTATGGCTACACCTTC. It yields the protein CASSSPRGGQANYGYTF.

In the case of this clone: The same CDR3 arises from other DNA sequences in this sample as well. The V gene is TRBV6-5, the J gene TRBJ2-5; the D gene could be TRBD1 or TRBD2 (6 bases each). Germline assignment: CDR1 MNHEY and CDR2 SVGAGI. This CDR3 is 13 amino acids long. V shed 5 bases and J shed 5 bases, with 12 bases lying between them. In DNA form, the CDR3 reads TGTGCCAGCAGTCCCCCGGGGGCCGAGACCCAGTACTTC. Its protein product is CASSPPGAETQYF.

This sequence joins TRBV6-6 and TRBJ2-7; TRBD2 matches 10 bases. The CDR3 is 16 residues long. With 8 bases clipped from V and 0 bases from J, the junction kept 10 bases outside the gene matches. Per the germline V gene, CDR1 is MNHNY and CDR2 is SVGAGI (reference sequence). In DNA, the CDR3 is TGTGCCAGCGACGGCGTCCGGACTAGCGGCTCCTACGAGCAGTACTTC. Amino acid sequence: CASDGVRTSGSYEQYF.

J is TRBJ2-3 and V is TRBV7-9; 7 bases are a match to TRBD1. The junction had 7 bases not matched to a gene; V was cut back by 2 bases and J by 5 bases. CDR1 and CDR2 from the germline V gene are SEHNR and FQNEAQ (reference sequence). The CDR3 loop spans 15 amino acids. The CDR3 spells CASSLRGQTLDTQYF. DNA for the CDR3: TGTGCCAGCAGCTTACGGGGACAGACGCTAGATACGCAGTATTTT.

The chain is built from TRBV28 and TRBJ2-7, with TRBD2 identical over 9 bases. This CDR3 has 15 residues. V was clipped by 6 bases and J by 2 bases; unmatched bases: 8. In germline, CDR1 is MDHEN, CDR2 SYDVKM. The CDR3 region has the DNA TGTGCCAGCAGCCCTAACCTAGCGGGAACCTACGAGCAGTACTTC. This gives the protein CASSPNLAGTYEQYF.

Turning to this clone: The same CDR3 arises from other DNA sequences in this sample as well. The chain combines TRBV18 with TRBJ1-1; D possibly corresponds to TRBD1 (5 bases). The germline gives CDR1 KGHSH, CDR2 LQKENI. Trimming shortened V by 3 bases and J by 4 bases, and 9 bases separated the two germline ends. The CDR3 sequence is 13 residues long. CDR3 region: CASSPGGLTEAFF. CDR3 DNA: TGTGCCAGCTCACCGGGGGGACTCACTGAAGCTTTCTTT.

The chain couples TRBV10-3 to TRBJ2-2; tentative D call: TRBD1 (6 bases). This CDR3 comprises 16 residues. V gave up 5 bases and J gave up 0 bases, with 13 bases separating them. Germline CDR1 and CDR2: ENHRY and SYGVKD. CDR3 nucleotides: TGTGCCATCAGTATGAGCAGGGGCACGAACACCGGGGAGCTGTTTTTT. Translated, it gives CAISMSRGTNTGELFF.

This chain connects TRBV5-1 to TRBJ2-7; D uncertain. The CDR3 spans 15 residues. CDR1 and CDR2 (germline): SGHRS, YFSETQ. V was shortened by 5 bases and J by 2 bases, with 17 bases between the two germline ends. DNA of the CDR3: TGCGCCAGCAGATCCCGGACCGCCGACACCTACGAGCAGTACTTC. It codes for CASRSRTADTYEQYF.

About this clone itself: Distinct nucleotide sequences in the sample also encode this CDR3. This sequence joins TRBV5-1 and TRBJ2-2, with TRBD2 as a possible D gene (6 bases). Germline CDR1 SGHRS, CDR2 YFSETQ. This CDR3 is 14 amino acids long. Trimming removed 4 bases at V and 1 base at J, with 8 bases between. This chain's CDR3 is CASSLGGNTGELFF. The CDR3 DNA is TGCGCCAGCAGCCTCGGGGGGAACACCGGGGAGCTGTTTTTT.

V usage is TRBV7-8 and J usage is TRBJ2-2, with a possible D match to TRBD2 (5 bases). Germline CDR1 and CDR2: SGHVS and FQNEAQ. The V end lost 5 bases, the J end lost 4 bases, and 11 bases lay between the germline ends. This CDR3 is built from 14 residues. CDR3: CASSPRTLTGELFF. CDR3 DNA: TGTGCCAGCAGCCCGCGGACTCTCACCGGGGAGCTGTTTTTT.

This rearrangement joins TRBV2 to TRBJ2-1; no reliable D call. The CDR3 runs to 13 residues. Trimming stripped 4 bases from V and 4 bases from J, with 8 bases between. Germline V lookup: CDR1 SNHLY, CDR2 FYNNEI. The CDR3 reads CASSGSQYNEQFF. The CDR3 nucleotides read TGTGCCAGCAGTGGCTCACAGTACAATGAGCAGTTCTTC.